The 18 T cell receptor beta chains below all came from one sample that was sequenced in a study of blood T cell repertoires in COVID-19. Some clones are missing from TCRdb's copy, which holds only in-frame ones; the method was immunoSEQ multiplex PCR. This sample has about 180,000 clones, with about 81% found just once. Sequencing was done on a sample of peripheral blood. The receptors stem from a woman older than 75 with COVID-19, enrolled during active disease.

The chain uses TRBV9 and TRBJ2-2; 7 nucleotides agree with TRBD2. The V gene end was trimmed by 1 base and the J gene end by 3 bases; junction bases not matched to a gene: 3. Germline V lookup: CDR1 SGDLS, CDR2 YYNGEE. The CDR3 sequence is 15 residues long. The CDR3, as DNA: TGTGCCAGCAGCGTAAGAGCGGGGTACACCGGGGAGCTGTTTTTT. The encoded protein is CASSVRAGYTGELFF.

Remarks on this clone: This CDR3 is also generated by other DNA sequences in the sample. V and J are TRBV5-4 and TRBJ1-1; no clear D gene. The CDR3 has 13 amino acids. The germline V gene encodes CDR1 SGHNT and CDR2 YYREEE (reference sequence). Trimming stripped 2 bases from V and 0 bases from J, with 5 bases between. The CDR3 nucleotides read TGTGCCAGCAGCTTTACAGTGAACACTGAAGCTTTCTTT. This translates into CASSFTVNTEAFF.

The chain links TRBV5-6 to TRBJ2-1; no clear D gene. Germline lookup yields CDR1 SGHDT and CDR2 YYEEEE. This CDR3 contains 13 residues. The V and J ends lost 3 bases and 0 bases respectively, with 4 bases between them. Here the CDR3 DNA reads TGTGCCAGCAGCTCCCTCTCCTACAATGAGCAGTTCTTC. Residues: CASSSLSYNEQFF.

The rearrangement links TRBV28 to TRBJ1-4; 7 bases align to TRBD1. The CDR3 sequence is 16 residues long. V lost 4 bases, J lost 3 bases, and 8 bases stayed unmatched. Germline V gene data show CDR1 as MDHEN and CDR2 as SYDVKM. CDR3 bases: TGTGCCAGCAGTTCATTTCAGGGGGGATCTAATGAAAAACTGTTTTTT. Its translation: CASSSFQGGSNEKLFF. Variable domain in full (rest from reference TRBV28 and TRBJ1-4): DVKVTQSSRYLVKRTGEKVFLECVQDMDHENMFWYRQDPGLGLRLIYFSYDVKMKEKGDIPEGYSVSREKKERFSLILESASTNQTSMYLCASSSFQGGSNEKLFFGSGTQLSVL.

The chain recombines TRBV11-3 with TRBJ2-7; 8 positions match TRBD2. In germline, CDR1 is SGHNT, CDR2 YENEEA. Trimming removed 1 base from V and 5 bases from J; junction bases left unmatched: 7. The CDR3 sequence is 15 residues long. In DNA form, the CDR3 reads TGTGCCAGCAGCTTAGCAACTAGCGGCGCCCACGAGCAGTACTTC. Protein: CASSLATSGAHEQYF.

V is TRBV2 and J is TRBJ2-5, with D hard to call. Germline-derived CDR1 and CDR2 are SNHLY and FYNNEI. CDR3 length: 12 amino acids. Trimming removed 5 bases at V and 2 bases at J, with 6 bases between. The CDR3 coding sequence is TGTGCCAGCAGTCCTCTTCAAGAGACCCAGTACTTC. The encoded protein is CASSPLQETQYF. Combining the CDR3 with reference TRBV2 and TRBJ2-5 gives the whole variable domain EPEVTQTPSHQVTQMGQEVILRCVPISNHLYFYWYRQILGQKVEFLVSFYNNEISEKSEIFDDQFSVERPDGSNFTLKIRSTKLEDSAMYFCASSPLQETQYFGPGTRLLVL.

The chain is built from TRBV4-1 and TRBJ2-7; D possibly corresponds to TRBD1 (6 bases). Germline assignment: CDR1 MGHRA and CDR2 YSYEKL. The germline V and J ends were trimmed by 4 bases and 4 bases, with 17 bases remaining between them. The CDR3 is 15 amino acids. CDR3 nucleotides: TGCGCCAGCAGCCCCTCGGTGGGGGCCTTGTACGAGCAGTACTTC. It codes for CASSPSVGALYEQYF.

With respect to this clone: Germline is not matched at one junction end, which may reflect a read error. V usage is TRBV9 and J usage is TRBJ2-3; a possible D gene is TRBD1 (5 bases). Germline V gene lookup returns CDR1 SGDLS and CDR2 YYNGEE. The CDR3 length is 15 residues. Written as DNA, the CDR3 is TGTGCCAGCAGCGTAGTTTTCGAGAGCACAGGTACGCAGTATTTT. This sequence encodes CASSVVFESTGTQYF.

The chain is built from TRBV7-9 and TRBJ1-2; D perhaps matches TRBD1 (6 bases). CDR3 size: 15 residues. Trimming stripped 4 bases from V and 5 bases from J, with 17 bases between. The germline V gene has CDR1 SEHNR and CDR2 FQNEAQ (reference sequence). In DNA form, the CDR3 reads TGTGCCAGCAGCTGGGGGAGCGGGGGCGCTTATGGCTACACCTTC. It encodes CASSWGSGGAYGYTF.

This sequence joins TRBV7-8 and TRBJ1-1; tentative D call: TRBD1 (6 bases). CDR3 length: 16 residues. Trimming left V 3 bases short and J 2 bases short, with 16 bases between. CDR1 and CDR2 (germline): SGHVS, FQNEAQ. The CDR3 reads CASSLGGRGANTEAFF. The CDR3 DNA follows: TGTGCCAGCAGCTTGGGGGGGCGCGGGGCCAACACTGAAGCTTTCTTT.

This clone came up a few times. The CDR3 loop reads CARPTASSGNTIYF. The DNA for the CDR3 is TGTGCCAGACCGACAGCGAGCTCTGGAAACACCATATATTTT. The genes are TRBV27 and TRBJ1-3; D is possibly TRBD1 (5 bases). Germline lookup yields CDR1 MNHEY and CDR2 SMNVEV (reference sequence). The CDR3 loop spans 14 amino acids. The V and J ends lost 9 bases and 0 bases respectively, with 12 bases between them.

The chain couples TRBV28 to TRBJ2-7; 7 bases are shared with TRBD1. The V gene's germline CDR1 is MDHEN and CDR2 SYDVKM. V lost 4 bases and J lost 2; bases outside the gene matches: 5. The CDR3 runs 14 residues. This CDR3 reads CASSSRGQPYEQYF. CDR3 bases: TGTGCCAGCAGTTCCCGGGGACAGCCCTACGAGCAGTACTTC.

The genes are TRBV19 and TRBJ2-2; D may be TRBD2 (5 bases). The germline gives CDR1 LNHDA, CDR2 SQIVND (reference sequence). CDR3 length: 14 residues. Trimming stripped 3 bases from V and 1 base from J, with 6 bases between. The chain's CDR3 is CASSIGLNTGELFF. The CDR3, as DNA: TGTGCCAGTAGTATCGGACTGAACACCGGGGAGCTGTTTTTT.

Many counts were recorded for this clone. The V call is TRBV9, the J call TRBJ2-3, with 7 bases matching TRBD1. There are 15 residues in the CDR3. Germline CDR1 reads SGDLS; CDR2 reads YYNGEE. J was trimmed by 0 bases and V by 4 bases; bases with no gene match: 5. CDR3 protein: CASSPLTGSTDTQYF. DNA of the CDR3: TGTGCCAGCAGCCCCCTGACAGGGAGCACAGATACGCAGTATTTT.

The rearrangement links TRBV11-3 to TRBJ2-5; 9 bases are shared with TRBD2. V lost 0 bases and J lost 2; bases outside the gene matches: 1. Germline V lookup: CDR1 SGHNT, CDR2 YENEEA. CDR3 length equals 15 residues. The CDR3 loop is CASSLELAGQETQYF. The CDR3 DNA sequence: TGTGCCAGCAGCTTAGAGCTAGCGGGGCAAGAGACCCAGTACTTC. Together with reference TRBV11-3 and TRBJ2-5, the CDR3 gives the full variable domain: EAGVVQSPRYKIIEKKQPVAFWCNPISGHNTLYWYLQNLGQGPELLIRYENEEAVDDSQLPKDRFSAERLKGVDSTLKIQPAELGDSAVYLCASSLELAGQETQYFGPGTRLLVL.

The V call is TRBV24-1, the J call TRBJ1-2, with 9 bases identical to TRBD1. CDR3 length: 18 amino acids. V trimming: 7 bases; J trimming: 5 bases; junction bases outside the gene matches: 19. Looked up from germline, CDR1 is KGHDR and CDR2 is SFDVKD. CDR3 DNA: TGTGCCACCAGCGGGGGCCAAACTCATCGACAGGGGGGATATGGCTACACCTTC. Translated, it gives CATSGGQTHRQGGYGYTF.

The V gene is TRBV5-4, the J gene TRBJ2-1; 13 bases agree with TRBD2. V shed 8 bases, J shed 9 bases, and the junction held 17 bases outside the gene matches. In germline, CDR1 is SGHNT, CDR2 YYREEE (reference sequence). The CDR3 contains 17 residues. CDR3 sequence: CASSVSGLAGVSSEQFF. The CDR3, as DNA: TGTGCCAGTAGTGTTTCCGGACTAGCGGGAGTTTCTAGTGAGCAGTTCTTC.

The chain is built from TRBV5-6 and TRBJ1-1, with 8 positions matching TRBD1. The CDR3 covers 15 residues. Germline loops: CDR1 SGHDT, CDR2 YYEEEE. V lost 4 bases, J lost 2 bases, and 7 bases stayed unmatched. CDR3 sequence: CASSPLTGANTEAFF. CDR3 nucleotide sequence: TGTGCCAGCAGCCCATTGACAGGGGCCAACACTGAAGCTTTCTTT.